Following are 30 T cell receptor beta chains from one sample sequenced in a study of blood T cells in healthy people across ages. It was with a sample-barcoded 5' primer and a J-beta primer mix that a second PCR of roughly 6 to 12 cycles was run. TCRdb recomputed calls from the 5' RACE reads with MiXCR, one row per CDR3 protein. The table includes about 1.4 million distinct CDR3 sequences, approximately 59% detected once. The sequencing input was blood. The receptor set was obtained from a man younger than 35 in good health.

This clonotype came up a few times. The CDR3 DNA reads as TGCGCCAGCAGCTTGGCCAGGGTAGGCGATGAGCAGTTCTTC. Translated: CASSLARVGDEQFF. The chain recombines TRBV5-1 with TRBJ2-1; perhaps TRBD1 as D (5 bases). Trimming stripped 0 bases from V and 8 bases from J, with 12 bases between. Germline V lookup: CDR1 SGHRS, CDR2 YFSETQ. The CDR3 consists of 14 residues.

This chain links TRBV6-2 or TRBV6-3 with TRBJ2-5, with D tentatively TRBD1 (6 bases). CDR3 length equals 13 residues. Germline CDR1 and CDR2: MNHEY and SVGEGT. V gave up 6 bases and J gave up 1 base, with 9 bases separating them. CDR3 sequence (DNA): TGTGCCAGCAGACAGGACAGCCAAGAGACCCAGTACTTC. Its translation: CASRQDSQETQYF.

The chain is built from TRBV2 and TRBJ1-1, with a tentative D call TRBD1 (5 bases). V was trimmed by 10 bases and J by 4 bases, leaving 19 bases between them. The CDR3 runs to 14 residues. Germline V gene data show CDR1 as SNHLY and CDR2 as FYNNEI. In nucleotides, the CDR3 is TGTGCCACCGAGGAGGGGCAGTTCAGCACTGAAGCTTTCTTT. Protein: CATEEGQFSTEAFF.

Comment on this clonotype: A clone one base away is much larger, so this may be a read error. J is TRBJ2-1 and V is TRBV6-1; perhaps TRBD2 as D (6 bases). The CDR3 is 14 residues long. V lost 7 bases, J lost 7 bases, and 17 bases lay in between. Germline loops: CDR1 MNHNS, CDR2 SASEGT. The CDR3 bases are TGTGCCAGCACAGTACGAGCGGAGGGGAATGAGCAGTTCTTC. This encodes CASTVRAEGNEQFF.

The V and J genes are TRBV6-5 and TRBJ2-7; no reliable D call. The germline CDR1 and CDR2 sequences are MNHEY and SVGAGI. The CDR3 is 14 residues long. The V end was cut by 2 bases, the J end by 0 bases, with 8 bases between. Written as DNA, the CDR3 is TGTGCCAGCAGTTACAAGTCTCCCTCCTACGAGCAGTACTTC. Its translation is CASSYKSPSYEQYF.

This chain connects TRBV20-1 to TRBJ2-2; D is perhaps TRBD1 or TRBD2 (5 bases each). Germline CDR1 and CDR2: DFQATT and SNEGSKA (reference sequence). The CDR3 covers 15 residues. Trimming took off 6 bases at V and 6 bases at J, with 20 bases between the two ends. CDR3 nucleotides: TGCAGTGCCCACCGGACAAACTTCGGGGCCGGGGAGCTGTTTTTT. Its translation: CSAHRTNFGAGELFF.

The chain carries TRBV10-3 and TRBJ2-3, with D perhaps TRBD2 (6 bases). CDR1 is ENHRY and CDR2 is SYGVKD in the germline V gene. CDR3 length equals 16 residues. Trimming removed 4 bases from V and 7 bases from J, with 21 bases in between. Written as DNA, the CDR3 is TGTGCCATCAGTGGGGGGGACCGCCAATACGTGAATACGCAGTATTTT. Its translation: CAISGGDRQYVNTQYF.

V and J are TRBV28 and TRBJ1-2, with unresolved D. The CDR3 has 12 amino acids. From germline, CDR1 is MDHEN and CDR2 SYDVKM. V lost 4 bases and J lost 6, with 9 bases in between. CDR3 amino acids: CASSSAGNGYTF. The CDR3 nucleotides are TGTGCCAGCAGTTCAGCGGGGAATGGCTACACCTTC.

This chain uses TRBV7-2 with TRBJ1-4; possibly TRBD1 for D (5 bases). The germline V gene has CDR1 SGHTA and CDR2 FQGNSA. This CDR3 comprises 13 residues. V was clipped by 3 bases and J by 8 bases, with 10 bases between them. CDR3 residues: CASSFLDREKLFF. CDR3 nucleotide sequence: TGTGCCAGCAGCTTCCTTGACAGAGAAAAACTGTTTTTT.

A few counts support this clonotype. The chain combines TRBV29-1 with TRBJ2-7, with D possibly TRBD1 on 5 matching bases. Germline V gene lookup returns CDR1 SQVTM and CDR2 ANQGSEA. There are 13 residues in the CDR3. With 6 bases removed from V and 1 base from J, the gap between germline ends came to 13 bases. CDR3 sequence (DNA): TGCAGCGTGAAGGGGCCGTATTCCTACGAGCAGTACTTC. Translated, it gives CSVKGPYSYEQYF.

The V gene is TRBV20-1, the J gene TRBJ2-1; D is perhaps TRBD1 (5 bases). The CDR3 contains 15 residues. The germline gives CDR1 DFQATT, CDR2 SNEGSKA (reference sequence). V was trimmed by 0 bases and J by 4 bases, leaving 13 bases between them. The CDR3 protein is CSARDLNRRYNEQFF. CDR3 nucleotides: TGCAGTGCTAGAGATCTTAACAGGCGTTACAATGAGCAGTTCTTC.

This chain uses TRBV6-5 with TRBJ2-7; the match to TRBD1 covers 9 bases. Germline CDR1 reads MNHEY; CDR2 reads SVGAGI. J was trimmed by 3 bases and V by 0 bases; bases with no gene match: 6. This CDR3 is built from 16 residues. This CDR3 reads CASSYSKMGQGYEQYF. The CDR3 coding sequence is TGTGCCAGCAGTTACTCGAAAATGGGACAGGGCTACGAGCAGTACTTC.

A single count supports this clonotype. This rearrangement joins TRBV10-3 to TRBJ1-1; unclear D gene. Per the germline V gene, CDR1 is ENHRY and CDR2 is SYGVKD. This CDR3 has 10 residues. The V and J ends lost 4 bases and 10 bases respectively, with 7 bases between them. For the CDR3, the DNA is TGTGCCATCAGTGGGGGATTAGCTTTCTTT. It specifies CAISGGLAFF.

This clonotype was picked up a small number of times. The genes are TRBV29-1 and TRBJ2-1; tentative D call: TRBD2 (6 bases). The ends were cut back, 5 bases at V and 9 bases at J, with 14 bases in the middle. Germline V lookup: CDR1 SQVTM, CDR2 ANQGSEA. This CDR3 is 12 amino acids long. CDR3 sequence reads: CSVQDPGLEQFF. The CDR3 coding sequence is TGCAGCGTTCAGGACCCGGGACTTGAGCAGTTCTTC.

This clonotype has only one observation. This rearrangement joins TRBV6-2 or TRBV6-3 to TRBJ2-3, with D unresolved. The CDR3 loop spans 12 amino acids. Trimming shortened V by 0 bases and J by 12 bases, and 10 bases separated the two germline ends. Germline CDR1 MNHEY, CDR2 SVGEGT. The chain's CDR3 is CASSYSSSDQYF. CDR3 DNA sequence: TGTGCCAGCAGTTACTCGTCAAGCGACCAGTATTTT.

This clonotype has just a few counts. This chain uses TRBV27 with TRBJ2-5, with D possibly TRBD1 on 6 matching bases. Germline loops: CDR1 MNHEY, CDR2 SMNVEV (reference sequence). The CDR3 has 14 residues. V lost 4 bases, J lost 1 base, and 10 bases lay in between. This CDR3 is CASSSQGPQETQYF. The CDR3 DNA reads as TGTGCCAGCAGTTCACAGGGACCCCAAGAGACCCAGTACTTC.

This clonotype was seen only once. The rearrangement links TRBV9 to TRBJ1-2, with D perhaps TRBD1 (6 bases). Germline CDR1 SGDLS, CDR2 YYNGEE. Trimming left V 2 bases short and J 1 base short, with 15 bases between. CDR3 length: 16 amino acids. The CDR3 protein is CASSVNREFINYGYTF. The CDR3 DNA follows: TGTGCCAGCAGCGTTAACAGGGAGTTTATTAACTATGGCTACACCTTC. Complete variable domain (other parts from reference TRBV9 and TRBJ1-2): DSGVTQTPKHLITATGQRVTLRCSPRSGDLSVYWYQQSLDQGLQFLIQYYNGEERAKGNILERFSAQQFPDLHSELNLSSLELGDSALYFCASSVNREFINYGYTFGSGTRLTVV.

This clonotype was counted only a few times. This chain connects TRBV3-1 to TRBJ2-1, with TRBD2 as a possible D gene (5 bases). This CDR3 is 14 amino acids long. Germline CDR1 is LGHDT and CDR2 is YNNKEL (reference sequence). V dropped 5 bases and J dropped 4 bases, with 12 bases sitting between them. The CDR3 sequence: CASSADWKYNEQFF. The CDR3, as DNA: TGTGCCAGCAGCGCGGACTGGAAGTACAATGAGCAGTTCTTC.

This clonotype turned up a few times. J is TRBJ1-2 and V is TRBV7-2; 11 bases are shared with TRBD1. Germline V gene data show CDR1 as SGHTA and CDR2 as FQGNSA. This CDR3 has 16 amino acids. The trim removed 7 bases at V and 8 bases at J, leaving 15 bases unmatched. CDR3 sequence (DNA): TGTGCCAGCACTCTCTACCCCGGACAGGGGGCGACGGGCTACACCTTC. Its protein product is CASTLYPGQGATGYTF.

This chain connects TRBV20-1 to TRBJ2-5; TRBD2 matches at 8 bases. The germline V gene has CDR1 DFQATT and CDR2 SNEGSKA (reference sequence). V lost 0 bases to trimming and J lost 1 base; unmatched junction nucleotides: 4. The CDR3 is 15 amino acids. CDR3 loop: CSARDPLAGQETQYF. CDR3 nucleotide sequence: TGCAGTGCTAGAGATCCCCTAGCGGGCCAAGAGACCCAGTACTTC.

This chain connects TRBV9 to TRBJ2-4; D gene ambiguous. The DNA end is a closer match to TRBJ2-7, so the J assignment may be wrong. Germline V gene lookup returns CDR1 SGDLS and CDR2 YYNGEE. This CDR3 comprises 14 residues. The CDR3 loop reads CASSVDSRRYEQYF. CDR3 coding DNA: TGTGCCAGCAGCGTAGATAGCAGGAGATACGAGCAGTACTTC.

This clonotype was seen a handful of times. The chain combines TRBV29-1 with TRBJ2-3, with 10 bases fitting TRBD1. From germline, CDR1 is SQVTM and CDR2 ANQGSEA. The CDR3 spans 13 residues. V lost 6 bases, J lost 3 bases, and 3 bases stayed unmatched. CDR3 amino acids: CSVPGQGTDTQYF. CDR3 DNA: TGCAGCGTCCCGGGACAGGGGACAGATACGCAGTATTTT.

This clonotype was seen a few times. V is TRBV3-1 and J is TRBJ2-3; weak D call: TRBD2 (6 bases). The CDR3 runs to 17 residues. Trimming took 3 bases from V and 2 from J, leaving 18 bases between them. From germline, CDR1 is LGHDT and CDR2 YNNKEL (reference sequence). For the CDR3, the DNA is TGTGCCAGCAGCCAGGAGCAACTAGCTTTAGCCACAGATACGCAGTATTTT. This gives the protein CASSQEQLALATDTQYF.

The chain employs TRBV5-1 and TRBJ2-7; 7 bases fit TRBD1. J was trimmed by 3 bases and V by 3 bases; bases with no gene match: 6. The length of the CDR3 is 14 residues. Germline values: CDR1 SGHRS, CDR2 YFSETQ. CDR3 in DNA: TGCGCCAGCAGCTATAGGACAGGAGGCTACGAGCAGTACTTC. Translating it yields CASSYRTGGYEQYF.

J is TRBJ2-3 and V is TRBV7-2; the D gene is possibly TRBD2 (6 bases). CDR1 SGHTA and CDR2 FQGNSA come from the germline V gene. Trimming cost V 5 bases and J 4 bases, with 13 bases left between them. The CDR3 length is 14 residues. This chain's CDR3 is CASSPGVRADTQYF. The DNA of the CDR3 is TGTGCCAGCAGCCCGGGGGTCAGGGCAGATACGCAGTATTTT.

The J gene is TRBJ2-6, the V gene TRBV20-1; D call uncertain. Germline CDR1 DFQATT, CDR2 SNEGSKA (reference sequence). Trimming pared 3 bases from V and 1 base from J, leaving 10 bases between. This CDR3 has 15 amino acids. This CDR3 reads CSARSSPSGANVLTF. CDR3 in DNA: TGCAGTGCTAGGTCGAGTCCTTCTGGGGCCAACGTCCTGACTTTC.

This clonotype was picked up many times. The V call is TRBV20-1, the J call TRBJ2-7; TRBD1 might be the D (6 bases). Trimming shortened V by 6 bases and J by 5 bases, and 11 bases separated the two germline ends. The germline V gene encodes CDR1 DFQATT and CDR2 SNEGSKA (reference sequence). The CDR3 covers 11 residues. This chain's CDR3 is CSAPDRHEQYF. The CDR3 nucleotides are TGCAGTGCCCCCGACAGGCACGAGCAGTACTTC.

This clonotype has only a few counts. V is TRBV7-2 and J is TRBJ1-6, with D perhaps matching TRBD1 (6 bases). Trimming took off 1 base at V and 7 bases at J, with 14 bases between the two ends. Per the germline V gene, CDR1 is SGHTA and CDR2 is FQGNSA. The CDR3 runs 16 residues. The CDR3: CASSLEDGRGNSPLHF. Written as DNA, the CDR3 is TGTGCCAGCAGCTTAGAAGATGGAAGGGGGAATTCACCCCTCCACTTT. The variable domain in full, with the rest retrieved from reference TRBV7-2 and TRBJ1-6, is GAGVSQSPSNKVTEKGKDVELRCDPISGHTALYWYRQSLGQGLEFLIYFQGNSAPDKSGLPSDRFSAERTGGSVSTLTIQRTQQEDSAVYLCASSLEDGRGNSPLHFGNGTRLTVT.

This clonotype has ten or more counts. The chain is built from TRBV11-1 and TRBJ1-2; D perhaps matches TRBD1 (5 bases). The ends were cut back, 5 bases at V and 4 bases at J, with 17 bases in the middle. This CDR3 spans 15 amino acids. Germline V CDR1 and CDR2: SGHAT, FQDESV (reference sequence). The CDR3 sequence is CASSPTGGAGYGYTF. The DNA for the CDR3 is TGTGCCAGCAGCCCAACCGGTGGGGCGGGCTATGGCTACACCTTC.

This clonotype was observed a few times. CDR3 nucleotide sequence: TGTGCCAGCAGCGTAGGTCGGGTTTCCTACGAGCAGTACTTC. As protein: CASSVGRVSYEQYF. This sequence joins TRBV9 and TRBJ2-7; D gene unclear. Trimming shortened V by 0 bases and J by 1 base, and 8 bases separated the two germline ends. This CDR3 comprises 14 residues. Per the germline V gene, CDR1 is SGDLS and CDR2 is YYNGEE.